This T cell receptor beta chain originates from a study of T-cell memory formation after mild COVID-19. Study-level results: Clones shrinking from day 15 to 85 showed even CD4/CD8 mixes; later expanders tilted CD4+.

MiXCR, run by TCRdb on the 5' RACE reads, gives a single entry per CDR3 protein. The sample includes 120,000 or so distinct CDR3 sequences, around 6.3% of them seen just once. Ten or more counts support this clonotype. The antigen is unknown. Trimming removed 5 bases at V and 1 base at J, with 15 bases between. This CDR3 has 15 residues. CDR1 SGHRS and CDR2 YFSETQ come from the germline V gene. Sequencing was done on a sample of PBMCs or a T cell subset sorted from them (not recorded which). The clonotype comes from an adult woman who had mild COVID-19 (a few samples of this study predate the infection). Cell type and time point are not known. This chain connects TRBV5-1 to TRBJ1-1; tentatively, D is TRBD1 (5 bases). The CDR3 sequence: CASSFISGKNTEAFF. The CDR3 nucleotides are TGCGCCAGCAGTTTTATATCAGGGAAGAACACTGAAGCTTTCTTT.